These T cell receptor beta chains were read from a single sample in a study of cytomegalovirus exposure and HLA in healthy donors. The protocol was immunoSEQ multiplex PCR, while the TCRdb copy is restricted to in-frame clones and leaves out a portion. Among about 120,000 clones listed, approximately 81% were seen once. Sequencing used PBMCs. The receptors come from a woman between 18 and 30 years old in good health and CMV-seropositive. The CDR3 runs from the conserved cysteine through the conserved F or W. Fields, in order: J gene, D gene, clone size, V gene, CDR3 length, CDR3 protein, CDR3 DNA. D genes are given only for firm matches. For some rows the clone size is stated as once, few or many, or as a class when expanded; others skip it.

J: TRBJ1-5; D: -; size: -; V: TRBV6-5; length: 15; CDR3: CASSYGGNSNQPQHF; DNA: TGTGCCAGCAGTTACGGGGGGAATAGCAATCAGCCCCAGCATTTT
J: TRBJ1-5; D: -; size: -; V: TRBV7-9; length: 15; CDR3: CASSQGSGNHQPQHF; DNA: TGTGCCAGCAGCCAGGGGTCAGGGAATCATCAGCCCCAGCATTTT
J: TRBJ1-1; D: -; size: -; V: TRBV5-8; length: 12; CDR3: CASSLRGSEAFF; DNA: TGTGCCAGCAGCTTACGGGGGTCTGAAGCTTTCTTT
J: TRBJ2-1; D: TRBD2; size: -; V: TRBV7-6; length: 16; CDR3: CASSLVASGTHNEQFF; DNA: TGTGCCAGCAGCTTAGTAGCTAGCGGGACCCACAATGAGCAGTTCTTC
J: TRBJ1-4; D: -; size: -; V: TRBV5-6; length: 14; CDR3: CASSLLQENEKLFF; DNA: TGTGCCAGCAGCTTGTTACAGGAAAATGAAAAACTGTTTTTT
J: TRBJ2-7; D: -; size: -; V: TRBV2; length: 11; CDR3: CASIRTYEQYF; DNA: TGTGCCAGCATCCGTACCTACGAGCAGTACTTC
J: TRBJ1-2; D: TRBD1; size: -; V: TRBV5-4; length: 16; CDR3: CASSKGQGALGYGYTF; DNA: TGTGCCAGCAGCAAAGGACAGGGGGCATTAGGGTATGGCTACACCTTC
J: TRBJ2-3; D: -; size: once; V: TRBV30; length: 14; CDR3: CAWSTGLAVDTQYF; DNA: TGTGCCTGGAGTACTGGCCTAGCAGTCGATACGCAGTATTTT
J: TRBJ1-1; D: -; size: once; V: TRBV27; length: 14; CDR3: CASSFQAQNTEAFF; DNA: TGTGCCAGCAGTTTTCAAGCCCAAAACACTGAAGCTTTCTTT
J: TRBJ2-1; D: -; size: -; V: TRBV30; length: 14; CDR3: CAWTGVASYNEQFF; DNA: TGTGCCTGGACCGGAGTCGCTTCCTACAATGAGCAGTTCTTC
J: TRBJ1-2; D: -; size: -; V: TRBV6-5; length: 15; CDR3: CASSYSRVSNYGYTF; DNA: TGTGCCAGCAGTTACTCGAGGGTTTCTAACTATGGCTACACCTTC
J: TRBJ1-2; D: -; size: -; V: TRBV6-6; length: 14; CDR3: CASSTDSTNYGYTF; DNA: TGTGCCAGCAGCACGGACAGCACTAACTATGGCTACACCTTC
J: TRBJ1-1; D: -; size: -; V: TRBV11-2; length: 14; CDR3: CASSLWGRGTEAFF; DNA: TGTGCCAGCAGCTTATGGGGGCGCGGTACTGAAGCTTTCTTT
J: TRBJ2-7; D: -; size: -; V: TRBV4-1; length: 17; CDR3: CASSQGPSLEGALEQYF; DNA: TGCGCCAGCAGCCAGGGGCCCTCCCTGGAGGGAGCACTCGAGCAGTACTTC
J: TRBJ2-1; D: -; size: -; V: TRBV6-5; length: 13; CDR3: CASSFRPAGEQFF; DNA: TGTGCCAGCAGTTTCAGACCCGCCGGGGAGCAGTTCTTC
J: TRBJ1-2; D: TRBD1; size: -; V: TRBV30; length: 15; CDR3: CAWTPRGTGGYGYTF; DNA: TGTGCCTGGACCCCCCGGGGGACAGGGGGCTATGGCTACACCTTC
J: TRBJ1-5; D: TRBD1; size: -; V: TRBV5-6; length: 14; CDR3: CASSFGQGGQPQHF; DNA: TGTGCCAGCAGCTTCGGACAGGGTGGTCAGCCCCAGCATTTT
J: TRBJ2-3; D: TRBD1; size: -; V: TRBV25-1; length: 14; CDR3: CASSRDRSTDTQYF; DNA: TGTGCCAGCAGCCGGGACAGGAGTACAGATACGCAGTATTTT
J: TRBJ2-7; D: TRBD1; size: -; V: TRBV7-2; length: 15; CDR3: CASSSRTGGTYEQYF; DNA: TGTGCCAGCAGCTCGCGGACAGGGGGCACCTACGAGCAGTACTTC
J: TRBJ2-7; D: TRBD1; size: few; V: TRBV7-9; length: 15; CDR3: CASSRPTGGTYEQYF; DNA: TGTGCCAGCAGCCGTCCGACAGGGGGAACCTACGAGCAGTACTTC
J: TRBJ2-3; D: -; size: few; V: TRBV11-2; length: 12; CDR3: CASSSGTDTQYF; DNA: TGTGCCAGCAGCTCCGGGACAGATACGCAGTATTTT
J: TRBJ2-3; D: -; size: -; V: TRBV7-9; length: 16; CDR3: CASSRRLGSHTDTQYF; DNA: TGTGCCAGCAGCAGACGACTAGGCTCACACACAGATACGCAGTATTTT
J: TRBJ2-1; D: -; size: few; V: TRBV27; length: 18; CDR3: CASRPRGSGALLFFRQFF; DNA: TGTGCCAGCAGACCAAGGGGTTCAGGGGCGCTGTTATTCTTTAGGCAGTTCTTC
J: TRBJ2-7; D: TRBD2; size: -; V: TRBV7-3; length: 19; CDR3: CASSLRGRTSRLSSYEQYF; DNA: TGTGCCAGCAGCTTAAGGGGTCGGACTAGTCGCCTGAGCTCCTACGAGCAGTACTTC
J: TRBJ1-5; D: TRBD1; size: -; V: TRBV2; length: 15; CDR3: CASNRGQVSNQPQHF; DNA: TGTGCCAGCAACAGGGGACAAGTAAGCAATCAGCCCCAGCATTTT
J: TRBJ2-3; D: -; size: -; V: TRBV7-3; length: 14; CDR3: CASSLTAGTDTQYF; DNA: TGTGCCAGCAGCTTAACAGCGGGCACAGATACGCAGTATTTT
J: TRBJ2-5; D: TRBD2; size: -; V: TRBV4-2; length: 16; CDR3: CASSQSLAGRQETQYF; DNA: TGTGCCAGCAGCCAATCACTAGCGGGAAGGCAAGAGACCCAGTACTTC
J: TRBJ2-7; D: TRBD1; size: -; V: TRBV19; length: 14; CDR3: CASSIGQGEYEQYF; DNA: TGTGCCAGTAGTATCGGACAGGGGGAATACGAGCAGTACTTC
J: TRBJ2-7; D: -; size: -; V: TRBV7-9; length: 12; CDR3: CSSSLGSAEQYF; DNA: TGTTCCAGCAGCTTGGGGAGCGCCGAGCAGTACTTC
J: TRBJ2-1; D: TRBD2; size: -; V: TRBV19; length: 15; CDR3: CASRGTSGSYNEQFF; DNA: TGTGCCAGTAGGGGGACTAGCGGGAGCTACAATGAGCAGTTCTTC
J: TRBJ2-7; D: TRBD1; size: -; V: TRBV9; length: 14; CDR3: CASSEQGLPYEQYF; DNA: TGTGCCAGCAGCGAACAGGGGCTCCCCTACGAGCAGTACTTC